This note documents a single TCR beta chain sequence. This sample was taken from a study of blood T cell repertoires in COVID-19. Study-wide context: Samples taken during acute and convalescent COVID-19 were collected in the United States, Italy and Spain.

The CDR3 is 15 amino acids. Losses at the gene ends were 4 bases for V and 1 base for J; bases not matched to a gene: 6. Germline V gives CDR1 PRHDT, CDR2 FYEKMQ (reference sequence). TCRdb's table, derived via immunoSEQ multiplex PCR, lists solely in-frame clones and lacks some. The sample has 350,000 to 450,000 clones; around 87% are singletons. The sample was PBMCs or T cells enriched from blood (not recorded which). The clonotype comes from a man aged 25-40 years who had recovered from COVID-19. The V and J genes are TRBV13 and TRBJ1-1, with 7 bases aligning to TRBD1. CDR3 bases: TGTGCCAGCAGCTCTCGACAGGGAAGGAACACTGAAGCTTTCTTT. Translated, it gives CASSSRQGRNTEAFF.